This T cell receptor beta chain was sequenced for a study of T cell responses to AZD1222 COVID-19 vaccine. As for the study in general: Pooled together were second doses at about 4 or about 12 weeks. Findings and limits, study-wide: White British ancestry dominated among donors, who included more females, and clonal diversity was possibly underestimated.

This CDR3 spans 17 amino acids. From germline, CDR1 is SGHDT and CDR2 YYEEEE. In the case of this clone: Its specificity is not known. A read error may account for a junction end that differs from germline.

Profiled with immunoSEQ multiplex PCR; TCRdb holds only in-frame clones, not every one. The sample lists approximately 110,000 clones, roughly 90% occurring once. The specimen was peripheral blood, collected on day 0 of AZD1222 vaccination. This TCR derives from an adult in good health. The chain carries TRBV5-6 and TRBJ1-1; maybe TRBD1 (6 bases). The CDR3 here is CASSFWNKGGLNPEAFF. In DNA, the CDR3 is TGTGCCAGCAGCTTTTGGAATAAGGGGGGGCTGAACCCTGAAGCTTTCTTT.